This T cell receptor (beta chain) was identified during a study of cytomegalovirus exposure and HLA in healthy donors. Background on the study: T cells numbering approximately 170 million yielded more than 95 million unique TCR beta sequences in an earlier analysis.

Worth noting for this clone: Its antigen is not known.

This PCR relied on a set of 60 Vbeta primers and 13 Jbeta primers. Generated by immunoSEQ multiplex PCR, the TCRdb table keeps only in-frame clones and is missing some. This table holds 150,000 or so clones, approximately 72% found once. The CDR3 is made up of 14 amino acids. The V and J ends lost 5 bases and 2 bases respectively, with 13 bases between them. Per the germline V gene, CDR1 is SGHAT and CDR2 is FQNNGV. The study, taken as a whole, reports: In vitro testing confirmed a few CMV-associated chains as specific for CMV antigens. Another analysis was done later, and it associated roughly 15,000 TCR beta sequences with HLA alleles at 0.05 false discovery rate.

This TCR was sampled from a human donor in good health. The chain has TRBV11-2 and TRBJ2-7; possibly TRBD2 for D (6 bases). The sample consisted of PBMCs. The CDR3: CASSRGGIPYEQYF. The CDR3 nucleotides read TGTGCCAGCAGCCGTGGGGGGATACCCTACGAGCAGTACTTC.